Listed here are 13 T cell receptor beta chains from one sample, sequenced in a study of blood T cell repertoires in COVID-19. The method was immunoSEQ multiplex PCR; TCRdb's version includes in-frame clones alone and lacks a portion of them. The table has 350,000 to 550,000 clones, 70% to 90% seen once. The sequenced material came from PBMCs or T cells enriched from blood (not recorded which). The receptors were gathered from a woman aged 18-35 years with acute COVID-19.

The gene calls are TRBV15 and TRBJ2-3; maybe TRBD1 (7 bases). The CDR3 runs 15 residues. CDR1 LNHNV and CDR2 YYDKDF come from the germline V gene (reference sequence). V lost 3 bases, J lost 0 bases, and 10 bases lay in between. The CDR3: CATSRTGTSTDTQYF. CDR3 nucleotide sequence: TGTGCCACCAGCAGGACAGGGACTAGCACAGATACGCAGTATTTT.

In regard to this clone: An end of the junction does not agree with germline; a read error may underlie this. CDR3 nucleotide sequence: TGTGCCAGCACCCAAGGGTGGGGACGACAGGGTAATGAAAAACTGTTTTTT. This translates into CASTQGWGRQGNEKLFF. This sequence joins TRBV3-1 (or the pseudogene TRBV3-2) and TRBJ1-4, with 7 nucleotides matching TRBD1. This CDR3 has 17 amino acids. In germline, CDR1 is LGHDT, CDR2 YNNKEL (reference sequence).

V usage is TRBV18 and J usage is TRBJ2-7, with 9 bases fitting TRBD1. This CDR3 spans 17 amino acids. Germline V gene sequence: CDR1 KGHSH, CDR2 LQKENI. The trim removed 0 bases at V and 4 bases at J, leaving 10 bases unmatched. The CDR3 sequence is CASSPPGQGEGAYEQYF. The CDR3 DNA follows: TGTGCCAGCTCACCACCGGGACAGGGAGAGGGAGCATACGAGCAGTACTTC.

The V and J genes are TRBV27 and TRBJ2-7; TRBD2 agrees at 10 bases. J gave up 3 bases and V 5 bases, and 1 base lay outside the gene matches. This CDR3 is 13 amino acids long. Germline assignment: CDR1 MNHEY and CDR2 SMNVEV (reference sequence). The CDR3 bases are TGTGCCAGCAGTAGCGGGAGGGGCTACGAGCAGTACTTC. Translating it yields CASSSGRGYEQYF.

The chain employs TRBV5-4 and TRBJ2-2, with 7 nucleotides matching TRBD1. The CDR3 covers 15 residues. The V and J ends lost 2 bases and 5 bases, in that order; junction bases with no gene match: 6. Germline CDR1 SGHNT, CDR2 YYREEE (reference sequence). The CDR3 is CASSFTTGSTGELFF. The CDR3 region has the DNA TGTGCCAGCAGCTTTACGACAGGGAGTACCGGGGAGCTGTTTTTT.

The chain couples TRBV19 to TRBJ2-7; D call uncertain. V shed 5 bases and J shed 4 bases, with 21 bases lying between them. This CDR3 contains 16 residues. Germline values: CDR1 LNHDA, CDR2 SQIVND (reference sequence). The CDR3 is CASSPLNSPKGYEQYF. The CDR3 DNA follows: TGTGCCAGTAGTCCGCTCAACAGTCCCAAAGGTTACGAGCAGTACTTC.

Comment on this clone: This sample also contains other DNA sequences that code for the same CDR3. The chain uses TRBV7-9 and TRBJ2-5; D may be TRBD2 (6 bases). Germline V gene lookup returns CDR1 SEHNR and CDR2 FQNEAQ (reference sequence). V shed 0 bases and J shed 1 base, with 6 bases lying between them. The CDR3 is 14 residues long. The CDR3: CASSLAGGQETQYF. The CDR3 DNA sequence: TGTGCCAGCAGCTTAGCGGGGGGCCAAGAGACCCAGTACTTC.

The chain carries TRBV6-5 and TRBJ2-1, with D possibly being TRBD2 (5 bases). Germline CDR1 MNHEY, CDR2 SVGAGI. This CDR3 comprises 14 residues. V was pared by 0 bases and J by 8 bases, with 11 bases between. CDR3 in amino acids: CASSYSLARDEQFF. CDR3 in DNA: TGTGCCAGCAGTTACTCGCTAGCTAGGGATGAGCAGTTCTTC.

The V and J genes are TRBV7-9 and TRBJ1-5; weak D call: TRBD1 (5 bases). The CDR3 extends over 15 amino acids. Germline V CDR1 and CDR2: SEHNR, FQNEAQ (reference sequence). V was clipped by 3 bases and J by 0 bases, with 9 bases between them. This CDR3 is CASSLSGPSNQPQHF. Written as DNA, the CDR3 is TGTGCCAGCAGCTTGTCAGGGCCTAGCAATCAGCCCCAGCATTTT.

The chain uses TRBV6-1 and TRBJ1-2; the D gene is possibly TRBD1 (5 bases). Trimming took off 2 bases at V and 8 bases at J, with 21 bases between the two ends. The CDR3 consists of 16 residues. Germline CDR1 MNHNS, CDR2 SASEGT. CDR3 region: CASSELRLETALGYTF. In DNA form, the CDR3 reads TGTGCCAGCAGTGAATTAAGGTTAGAGACAGCTCTGGGCTACACCTTC.

This chain links TRBV6-5 with TRBJ1-4, with 8 bases that match TRBD1. Trimming took 0 bases from V and 6 from J; bases not matched to a gene: 0. The CDR3 has 14 residues. CDR1 and CDR2 from the germline V gene are MNHEY and SVGAGI. The CDR3 loop reads CASSYSTGDEKLFF. CDR3 nucleotide sequence: TGTGCCAGCAGTTACTCGACAGGGGATGAAAAACTGTTTTTT.

V usage is TRBV27 and J usage is TRBJ2-1; TRBD2 agrees at 11 bases. Losses at the gene ends were 7 bases for V and 0 bases for J; bases not matched to a gene: 8. This CDR3 has 17 amino acids. Germline CDR1 reads MNHEY; CDR2 reads SMNVEV (reference sequence). The CDR3 coding sequence is TGTGCCAGCACCACTAGCGGGGGACCGAGCTCCTACAATGAGCAGTTCTTC. Its translation is CASTTSGGPSSYNEQFF.

CDR3 amino acids: CAWRGLEGTGELFF. The CDR3 DNA sequence: TGTGCCTGGAGGGGACTCGAGGGCACCGGGGAGCTGTTTTTT. The gene calls are TRBV30 and TRBJ2-2; maybe TRBD2 (6 bases). From germline, CDR1 is GTSNPN and CDR2 SVGIG (reference sequence). Trimming removed 3 bases at V and 4 bases at J, with 12 bases between. The CDR3 consists of 14 residues.